This entry lists 14 T cell receptor beta chains sequenced from one sample in a study of patients and donors after allogeneic stem cell transplantation. TCRdb re-derived calls from the RT-PCR reads in MiXCR, one entry per CDR3 protein. The table records about 960,000 distinct CDR3 sequences, under 20% of them present only once. The specimen sequenced was blood, either unsorted or a sorted T cell fraction (not recorded which). These receptors originate from a human donor who was either an allogeneic HSCT recipient or a stem cell or donor lymphocyte infusion donor (not recorded which). It is not recorded whose cells these are; they may come from a transplant donor.

This clonotype was counted between two and nine times. The CDR3 protein is CASSLGAGVQEQYF. The CDR3 DNA is TGTGCCAGCAGCTTAGGGGCAGGGGTCCAAGAGCAGTACTTC. V gene TRBV7-9 combines with J gene TRBJ2-7; possible D gene TRBD1, 6 bases. Germline lookup yields CDR1 SEHNR and CDR2 FQNEAQ (reference sequence). V was cut by 1 base and J by 7 bases, with 14 bases left in between. The CDR3 loop spans 14 amino acids.

CDR3 amino acids: CASSFGRAGTPAQYF. For the CDR3, the DNA is TGCGCCAGCAGCTTTGGGCGAGCGGGAACGCCAGCCCAGTACTTC. The rearrangement uses TRBV5-1 and TRBJ2-5; the match to TRBD2 covers 7 bases. This CDR3 has 15 amino acids. Germline V gene lookup returns CDR1 SGHRS and CDR2 YFSETQ. The V segment lost 2 bases and the J segment 9 bases; nucleotides outside the gene matches: 13.

There are a few counts of this clonotype. The rearrangement uses TRBV12-3 or TRBV12-4 and TRBJ2-3; maybe TRBD1 (5 bases). CDR3 length: 14 amino acids. Between the trimmed V and J ends, which lost 8 bases and 5 bases, there was a span of 17 bases. For the CDR3, the DNA is TGTGCCAGCGTCCTGGCCCTAGGGGTAGATACGCAGTATTTT. Translation gives CASVLALGVDTQYF.

This clonotype was seen more than once but under ten times. J is TRBJ1-2 and V is TRBV2; D remains ambiguous. Trimming took 4 bases from V and 6 from J, leaving 12 bases between them. The V gene's germline CDR1 is SNHLY and CDR2 FYNNEI. The CDR3 has 13 residues. This chain's CDR3 is CASSVGQVNGYTF. The CDR3 bases are TGTGCCAGCAGTGTAGGGCAGGTTAATGGCTACACCTTC. The full variable domain, its missing parts supplied by reference TRBV2 and TRBJ1-2, is EPEVTQTPSHQVTQMGQEVILRCVPISNHLYFYWYRQILGQKVEFLVSFYNNEISEKSEIFDDQFSVERPDGSNFTLKIRSTKLEDSAMYFCASSVGQVNGYTFGSGTRLTVV.

The gene calls are TRBV12-3 or TRBV12-4 and TRBJ2-1; 7 positions match TRBD1. This CDR3 is 18 amino acids long. V dropped 6 bases and J dropped 0; count of bases not matched to a gene: 14. CDR3 coding DNA: TGTGCCAGCAGCTGGGACAGCCAACGACGCCGCTCCTACAATGAGCAGTTCTTC. Protein: CASSWDSQRRRSYNEQFF.

This clonotype was picked up a small number of times. The V and J genes are TRBV12-3 or TRBV12-4 and TRBJ1-5; 9 bases fit TRBD1. V lost 3 bases and J lost 5; bases outside the gene matches: 5. The CDR3 is 15 residues long. The DNA of the CDR3 is TGTGCCAGCAGTTTGGGACAGGGAAGGGATCAGCCCCAGCATTTT. This encodes CASSLGQGRDQPQHF.

This sequence joins TRBV5-1 and TRBJ1-6; TRBD1 is a possible D gene (5 bases). Trimming cost V 4 bases and J 14 bases, with 22 bases left between them. The CDR3 totals 15 residues. Germline V CDR1 and CDR2: SGHRS, YFSETQ. DNA for the CDR3: TGCGCCAGCAGCCTGGACAATCTTGTTGTCGGAACCCTCCACTTT. This codes for CASSLDNLVVGTLHF.

This chain joins TRBV4-2 and TRBJ1-4, with D unclear. The germline V gene has CDR1 LGHNA and CDR2 YNFKEQ. V lost 0 bases, J lost 8 bases, and 16 bases lay in between. This CDR3 region has 16 residues. CDR3 residues: CASSQDSSGGGEKLFF. In DNA form, the CDR3 reads TGTGCCAGCAGCCAAGATTCGTCGGGAGGTGGGGAAAAACTGTTTTTT.

There are a few counts of this clonotype. This chain joins TRBV20-1 and TRBJ2-7; 7 positions agree with TRBD1. V shed 6 bases and J 2 bases; nucleotides not matched to a gene: 7. CDR3 size: 13 residues. Germline V gene data show CDR1 as DFQATT and CDR2 as SNEGSKA (reference sequence). The DNA for the CDR3 is TGCAGTGCGGATGGACAGGAAACCTACGAGCAGTACTTC. Its translation is CSADGQETYEQYF.

The rearrangement joins TRBV2 to TRBJ2-2; D is possibly TRBD1 (5 bases). Deletions cut 4 bases from V and 3 bases from J, with 6 bases between. The CDR3 is 13 amino acids. Per germline, CDR1 SNHLY and CDR2 FYNNEI. CDR3 sequence (DNA): TGTGCCAGCAGTGGACAGTACACCGGGGAGCTGTTTTTT. It is translated as CASSGQYTGELFF.

The chain carries TRBV7-2 and TRBJ2-5; 7 bases line up with TRBD1. The CDR3 covers 15 residues. V shed 9 bases and J 3 bases; nucleotides not matched to a gene: 13. Germline V gives CDR1 SGHTA, CDR2 FQGNSA. The CDR3 loop is CASKPGQFSKETQYF. In DNA form, the CDR3 reads TGTGCCAGTAAACCGGGACAGTTTTCGAAAGAGACCCAGTACTTC.

V and J are TRBV27 and TRBJ1-4; TRBD1 agrees at 7 bases. Germline values: CDR1 MNHEY, CDR2 SMNVEV (reference sequence). The CDR3 totals 16 residues. V lost 6 bases to trimming and J lost 11 bases; unmatched junction nucleotides: 18. The CDR3 is CASSLSPGAGGYKLFF. CDR3 coding DNA: TGTGCCAGCAGCCTCTCCCCGGGGGCAGGGGGATACAAACTGTTTTTT. Filled out from reference TRBV27 and TRBJ1-4, the complete variable domain reads EAQVTQNPRYLITVTGKKLTVTCSQNMNHEYMSWYRQDPGLGLRQIYYSMNVEVTDKGDVPEGYKVSRKEKRNFPLILESPSPNQTSLYFCASSLSPGAGGYKLFFGSGTQLSVL.

A few counts support this clonotype. The CDR3 DNA reads as TGCGCCAGCAATCCCCGGGGCGGAGGAGAGACCCAGTACTTC. Amino acid sequence: CASNPRGGGETQYF. This chain connects TRBV5-1 to TRBJ2-5; possibly TRBD1 or TRBD2 for D (5 bases each). CDR1 and CDR2 from the germline V gene are SGHRS and YFSETQ. This CDR3 has 14 amino acids. V lost 6 bases to trimming and J lost 4 bases, with 16 bases between them.

This clonotype has just a few counts. The chain carries TRBV12-3 or TRBV12-4 and TRBJ1-4; D gene unclear. The CDR3 runs to 14 residues. Trimming took off 0 bases at V and 7 bases at J, with 9 bases between the two ends. CDR3: CASSLAWGGEKLFF. The DNA for the CDR3 is TGTGCCAGCAGTTTAGCGTGGGGTGGTGAAAAACTGTTTTTT.